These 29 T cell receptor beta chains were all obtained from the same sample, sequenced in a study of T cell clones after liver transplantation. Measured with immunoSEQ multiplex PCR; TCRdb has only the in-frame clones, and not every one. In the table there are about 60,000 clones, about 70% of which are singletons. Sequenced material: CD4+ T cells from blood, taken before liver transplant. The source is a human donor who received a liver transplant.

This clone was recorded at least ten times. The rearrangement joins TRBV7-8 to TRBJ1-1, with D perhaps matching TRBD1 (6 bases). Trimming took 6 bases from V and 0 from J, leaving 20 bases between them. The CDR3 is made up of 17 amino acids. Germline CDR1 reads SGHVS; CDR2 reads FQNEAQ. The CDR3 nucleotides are TGTGCCAGCAGGACCAGGGGATACAACGCACTGAACACTGAAGCTTTCTTT. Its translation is CASRTRGYNALNTEAFF.

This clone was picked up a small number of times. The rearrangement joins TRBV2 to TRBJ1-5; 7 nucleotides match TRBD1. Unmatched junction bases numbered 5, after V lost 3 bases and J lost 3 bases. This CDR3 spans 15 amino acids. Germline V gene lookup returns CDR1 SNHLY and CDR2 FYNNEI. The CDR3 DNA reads TGTGCCAGCAGTGACCCGGGACAGTCCAATCAGCCCCAGCATTTT. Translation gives CASSDPGQSNQPQHF.

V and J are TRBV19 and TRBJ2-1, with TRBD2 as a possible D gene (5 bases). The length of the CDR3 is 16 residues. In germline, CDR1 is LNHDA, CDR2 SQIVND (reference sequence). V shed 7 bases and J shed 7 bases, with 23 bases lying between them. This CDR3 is CASTPVGRAAGNEQFF. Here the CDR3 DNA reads TGTGCCAGTACTCCAGTAGGGCGGGCGGCCGGGAATGAGCAGTTCTTC. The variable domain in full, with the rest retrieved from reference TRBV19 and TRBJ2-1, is DGGITQSPKYLFRKEGQNVTLSCEQNLNHDAMYWYRQDPGQGLRLIYYSQIVNDFQKGDIAEGYSVSREKKESFPLTVTSAQKNPTAFYLCASTPVGRAAGNEQFFGPGTRLTVL.

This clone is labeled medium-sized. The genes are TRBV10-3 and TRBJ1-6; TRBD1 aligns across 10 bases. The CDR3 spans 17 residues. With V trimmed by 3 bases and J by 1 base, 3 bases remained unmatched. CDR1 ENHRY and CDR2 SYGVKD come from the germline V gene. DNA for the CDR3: TGTGCCATCAGTGACGACAGGGGGCGATCCTATAATTCACCCCTCCACTTT. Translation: CAISDDRGRSYNSPLHF.

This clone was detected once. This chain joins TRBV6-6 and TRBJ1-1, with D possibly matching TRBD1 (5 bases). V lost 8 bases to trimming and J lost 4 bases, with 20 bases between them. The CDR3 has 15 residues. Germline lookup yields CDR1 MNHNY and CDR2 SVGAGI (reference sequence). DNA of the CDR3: TGTGCCAGCTACCGGGGGAGCAATCATCCCACTGAAGCTTTCTTT. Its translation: CASYRGSNHPTEAFF.

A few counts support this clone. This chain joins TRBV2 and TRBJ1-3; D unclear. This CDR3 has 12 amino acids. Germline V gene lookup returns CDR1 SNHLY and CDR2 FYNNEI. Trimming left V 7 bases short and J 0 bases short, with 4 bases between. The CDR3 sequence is CASTVSGNTIYF. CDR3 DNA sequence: TGTGCCAGCACCGTCTCTGGAAACACCATATATTTT.

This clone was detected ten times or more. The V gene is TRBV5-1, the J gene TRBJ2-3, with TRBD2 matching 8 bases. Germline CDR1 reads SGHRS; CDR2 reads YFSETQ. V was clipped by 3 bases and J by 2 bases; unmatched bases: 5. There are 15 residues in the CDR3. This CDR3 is CASSYLSGVTDTQYF. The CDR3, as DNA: TGCGCCAGCAGCTACCTTAGCGGGGTCACAGATACGCAGTATTTT.

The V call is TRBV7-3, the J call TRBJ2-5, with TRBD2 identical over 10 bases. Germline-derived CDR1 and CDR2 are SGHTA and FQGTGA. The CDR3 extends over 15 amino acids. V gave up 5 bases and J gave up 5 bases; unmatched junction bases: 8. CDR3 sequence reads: CASSIDSGGSETQYF. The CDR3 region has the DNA TGTGCCAGCAGCATAGATAGCGGGGGGAGCGAGACCCAGTACTTC.

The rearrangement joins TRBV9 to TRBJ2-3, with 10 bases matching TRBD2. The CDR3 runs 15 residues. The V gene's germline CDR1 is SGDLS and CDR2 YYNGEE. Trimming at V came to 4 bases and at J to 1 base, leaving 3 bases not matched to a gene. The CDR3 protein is CASSISGGRTDTQYF. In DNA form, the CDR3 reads TGTGCCAGCAGCATTAGCGGGGGGCGCACAGATACGCAGTATTTT.

The CDR3 here is CASSYSNQQDSSPLHF. In DNA form, the CDR3 reads TGTGCCAGCAGTTACTCGAATCAACAGGATAGTTCACCCCTCCACTTT. V and J are TRBV6-5 and TRBJ1-6, with D perhaps TRBD1 (5 bases). The CDR3 consists of 16 residues. The germline V gene has CDR1 MNHEY and CDR2 SVGAGI. V shed 0 bases and J shed 9 bases, with 15 bases lying between them.

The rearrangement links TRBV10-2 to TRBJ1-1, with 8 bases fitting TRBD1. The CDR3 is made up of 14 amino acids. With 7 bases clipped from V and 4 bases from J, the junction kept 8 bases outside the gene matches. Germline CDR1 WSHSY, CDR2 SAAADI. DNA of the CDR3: TGCGCCAGCATTTTCGCTACAGGGGGCACTGAAGCTTTCTTT. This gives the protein CASIFATGGTEAFF.

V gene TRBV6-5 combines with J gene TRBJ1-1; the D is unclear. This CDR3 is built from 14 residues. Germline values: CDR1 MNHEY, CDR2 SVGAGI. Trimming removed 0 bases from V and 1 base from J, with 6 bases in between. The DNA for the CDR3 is TGTGCCAGCAGTTACTCGAGAAGGAACACTGAAGCTTTCTTT. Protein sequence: CASSYSRRNTEAFF.

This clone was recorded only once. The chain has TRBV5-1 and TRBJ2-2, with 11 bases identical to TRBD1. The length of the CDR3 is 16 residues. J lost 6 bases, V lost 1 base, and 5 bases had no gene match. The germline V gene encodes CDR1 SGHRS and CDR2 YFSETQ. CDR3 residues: CASSLSLGQGAGELFF. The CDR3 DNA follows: TGCGCCAGCAGCTTGAGCCTGGGACAGGGGGCCGGGGAGCTGTTTTTT. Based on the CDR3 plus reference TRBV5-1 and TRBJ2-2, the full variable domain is KAGVTQTPRYLIKTRGQQVTLSCSPISGHRSVSWYQQTPGQGLQFLFEYFSETQRNKGNFPGRFSGRQFSNSRSEMNVSTLELGDSALYLCASSLSLGQGAGELFFGEGSRLTVL.

CDR3 sequence reads: CASSLSGNLFAMDHQPQHF. CDR3 nucleotides: TGTGCCAGCAGTTTATCAGGGAATCTGTTTGCGATGGATCATCAGCCCCAGCATTTT. The rearrangement joins TRBV28 to TRBJ1-5; possibly TRBD1 for D (5 bases). With 1 base removed from V and 5 bases from J, the gap between germline ends came to 24 bases. This CDR3 comprises 19 residues. CDR1 and CDR2 from the germline V gene are MDHEN and SYDVKM.

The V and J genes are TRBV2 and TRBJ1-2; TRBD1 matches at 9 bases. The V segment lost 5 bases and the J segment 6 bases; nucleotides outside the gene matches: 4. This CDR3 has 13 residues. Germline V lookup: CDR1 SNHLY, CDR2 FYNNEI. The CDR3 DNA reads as TGTGCCAGCAGTCGCGACAGGGGGGATGGCTACACCTTC. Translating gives CASSRDRGDGYTF.

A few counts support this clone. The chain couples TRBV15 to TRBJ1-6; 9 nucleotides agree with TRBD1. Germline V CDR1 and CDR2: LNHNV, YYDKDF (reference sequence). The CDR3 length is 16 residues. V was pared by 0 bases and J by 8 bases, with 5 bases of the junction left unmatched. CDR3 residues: CATSRDRDRVYSPLHF. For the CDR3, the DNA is TGTGCCACCAGCAGAGACCGGGACAGGGTATATTCACCCCTCCACTTT.

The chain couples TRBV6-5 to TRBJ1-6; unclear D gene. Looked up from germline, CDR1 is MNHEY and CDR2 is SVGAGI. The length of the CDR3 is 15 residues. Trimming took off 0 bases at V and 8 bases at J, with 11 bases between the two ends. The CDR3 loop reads CASSYSEIQDSPLHF. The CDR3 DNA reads TGTGCCAGCAGTTACTCGGAGATCCAAGATTCACCCCTCCACTTT.

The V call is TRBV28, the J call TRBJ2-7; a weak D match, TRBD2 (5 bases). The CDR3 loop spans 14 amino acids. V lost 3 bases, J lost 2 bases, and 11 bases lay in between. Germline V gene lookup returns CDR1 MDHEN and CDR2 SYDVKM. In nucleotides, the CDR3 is TGTGCCAGCAGTTTTGGTCGGGATACCTACGAGCAGTACTTC. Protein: CASSFGRDTYEQYF.

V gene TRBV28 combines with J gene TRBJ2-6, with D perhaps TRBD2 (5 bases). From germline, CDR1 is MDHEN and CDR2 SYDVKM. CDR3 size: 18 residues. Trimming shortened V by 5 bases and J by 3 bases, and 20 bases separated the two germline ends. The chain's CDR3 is CASSPFVYAGGGANVLTF. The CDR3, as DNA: TGTGCCAGCAGTCCCTTTGTTTATGCGGGTGGTGGGGCCAACGTCCTGACTTTC.

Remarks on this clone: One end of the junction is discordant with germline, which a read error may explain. The chain's CDR3 is CASSWGQGEYEQYF. In DNA form, the CDR3 reads TGTGCCAGCAGCTGGGGACAGGGGGAGTACGAGCAGTACTTC. J is TRBJ2-7 and V is TRBV5-3; 11 nucleotides line up with TRBD1. TRBV5-3 is an ORF, and what it does is uncertain. The CDR3 sequence is 14 residues long.

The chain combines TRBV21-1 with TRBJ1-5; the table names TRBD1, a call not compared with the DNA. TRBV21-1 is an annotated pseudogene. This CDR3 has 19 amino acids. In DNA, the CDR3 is TGTGCCAGCAGCAAAAGCTCCCTTACACTCAGGGGGAGCAATCAGCCCCAGCATTTT. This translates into CASSKSSLTLRGSNQPQHF.

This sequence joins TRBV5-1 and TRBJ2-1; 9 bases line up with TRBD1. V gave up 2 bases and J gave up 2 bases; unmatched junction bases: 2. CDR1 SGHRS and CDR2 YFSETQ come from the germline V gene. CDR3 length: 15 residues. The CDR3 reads CASSFRQGAYNEQFF. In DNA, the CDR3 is TGCGCCAGCAGCTTCCGACAGGGGGCCTACAATGAGCAGTTCTTC.

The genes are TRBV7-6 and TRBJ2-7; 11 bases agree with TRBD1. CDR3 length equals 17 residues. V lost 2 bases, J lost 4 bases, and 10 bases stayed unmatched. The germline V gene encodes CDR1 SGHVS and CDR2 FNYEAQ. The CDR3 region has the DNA TGTGCCAGCAGCTTAATTGAGTCAGGACAGGGGGCTTACGAGCAGTACTTC. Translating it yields CASSLIESGQGAYEQYF.

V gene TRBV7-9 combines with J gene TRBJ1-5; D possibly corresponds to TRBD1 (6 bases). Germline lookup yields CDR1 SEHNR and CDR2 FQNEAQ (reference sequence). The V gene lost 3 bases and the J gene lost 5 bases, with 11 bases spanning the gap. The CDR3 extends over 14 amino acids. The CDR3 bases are TGTGCCAGCAGCTTTGGAGACAGGCATCAGCCCCAGCATTTT. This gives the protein CASSFGDRHQPQHF.

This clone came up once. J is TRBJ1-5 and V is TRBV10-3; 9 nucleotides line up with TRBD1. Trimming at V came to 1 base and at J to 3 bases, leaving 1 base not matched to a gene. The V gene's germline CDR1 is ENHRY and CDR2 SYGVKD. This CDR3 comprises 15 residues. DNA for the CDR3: TGTGCCATCAGTGAGTTACAGGGGGCCAATCAGCCCCAGCATTTT. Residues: CAISELQGANQPQHF.

The CDR3: CASSYRQQETQYF. DNA for the CDR3: TGTGCCAGCAGCTACAGACAACAAGAGACCCAGTACTTC. This chain links TRBV7-9 with TRBJ2-5, with no clear D. Trimming shortened V by 4 bases and J by 2 bases, and 8 bases separated the two germline ends. Per the germline V gene, CDR1 is SEHNR and CDR2 is FQNEAQ (reference sequence). CDR3 length equals 13 residues.

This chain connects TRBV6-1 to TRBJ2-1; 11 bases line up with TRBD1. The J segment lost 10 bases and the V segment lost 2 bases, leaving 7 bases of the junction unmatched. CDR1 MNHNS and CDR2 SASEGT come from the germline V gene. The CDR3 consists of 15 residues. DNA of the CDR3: TGTGCCAGCAGTGAAAAATGGGACAGGGGGGGAGAGCAGTTCTTC. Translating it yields CASSEKWDRGGEQFF.

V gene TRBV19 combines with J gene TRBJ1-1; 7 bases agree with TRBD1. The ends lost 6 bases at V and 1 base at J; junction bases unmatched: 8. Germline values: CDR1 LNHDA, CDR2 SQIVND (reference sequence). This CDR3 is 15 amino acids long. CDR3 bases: TGTGCCAGTAGCTATCCGGACAGGCGGAACACTGAAGCTTTCTTT. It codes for CASSYPDRRNTEAFF.

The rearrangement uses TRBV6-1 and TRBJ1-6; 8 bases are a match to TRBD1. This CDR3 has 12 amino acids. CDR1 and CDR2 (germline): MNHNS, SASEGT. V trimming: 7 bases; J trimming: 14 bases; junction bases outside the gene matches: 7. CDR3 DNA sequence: TGTGCCAGCAATCACAGGGGGATGACCCTCCACTTT. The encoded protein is CASNHRGMTLHF.